This TCR beta chain was captured in a study of regulatory T cells in long-lasting Graves disease. The TCR beta library used iRepertoire HTBI primers with Arm-PCR amplification of CDR3. TCRdb redid the calling of the multiplex PCR reads with MiXCR, one entry per CDR3 protein. Of 300,000 to 350,000 distinct CDR3 sequences listed, around 20% were seen once; the top ten hold less than 30%. The table lists this clonotype with a few counts. Time point of the sample: persistent/refractory GD, antithyroid drugs over 5 years with positive TRAb. PBMC RNA served as the TCR library source. This CDR3 region has 15 residues. Trimming removed 6 bases at V and 2 bases at J, with 16 bases between. Germline V gene sequence: CDR1 MGHRA, CDR2 YSYEKL.

The clonotype was recovered from a female donor with Graves disease. The V and J genes are TRBV4-1 and TRBJ1-1, with D possibly being TRBD1 (6 bases). The input for sequencing was peripheral blood mononuclear cells (PBMCs), taken when the disease was refractory, from a patient treated with antithyroid drugs. The CDR3 here is CASRPILTGNTEAFF. The CDR3 DNA is TGCGCCAGCAGGCCTATTTTGACAGGCAACACTGAAGCTTTCTTT.